The rows below give T cell receptor beta chains drawn from one sample of a study of cytomegalovirus exposure and HLA in healthy donors. Assay used: immunoSEQ multiplex PCR; TCRdb lists only in-frame clones, some missing. Among 150,000 to 170,000 clones listed, about four fifths were seen once. The sequenced material came from PBMCs. These receptors came from a man younger than 35 in good health and CMV-seronegative. CDR3s include the opening cysteine and the closing phenylalanine or tryptophan. Fields, in order: clone size, D gene, J gene, V gene, CDR3 protein. A D gene is named only where the DNA matches it firmly. Not every row has a clone size; where given, it reads once, few, many or a size class.

abundance: .
d_gene: .
j_gene: TRBJ1-2
v_gene: TRBV7-2
CDR3aa: CASSYENGYTF

abundance: .
d_gene: .
j_gene: TRBJ2-5
v_gene: TRBV28
CDR3aa: CASSSLLRTQYF

abundance: .
d_gene: .
j_gene: TRBJ2-1
v_gene: TRBV7-8
CDR3aa: CASSLDREQVLSYNEQFF

abundance: .
d_gene: .
j_gene: TRBJ2-4
v_gene: TRBV7-9
CDR3aa: CASTPVRGRANIQYF

abundance: .
d_gene: TRBD1
j_gene: TRBJ1-1
v_gene: TRBV18
CDR3aa: CAAKGQQNTEAFF

abundance: .
d_gene: TRBD1
j_gene: TRBJ1-4
v_gene: TRBV7-9
CDR3aa: CASSSDRGDDEKLFF

abundance: .
d_gene: .
j_gene: TRBJ1-2
v_gene: TRBV27
CDR3aa: CASSPPGGGYTF

abundance: .
d_gene: .
j_gene: TRBJ2-2
v_gene: TRBV5-1
CDR3aa: CASSLRQAGDTGELFF

abundance: .
d_gene: .
j_gene: TRBJ2-7
v_gene: TRBV27
CDR3aa: CASSFTHGSEQYF

abundance: few
d_gene: .
j_gene: TRBJ1-1
v_gene: TRBV28
CDR3aa: CAIQGAGWNTEAFF

abundance: few
d_gene: TRBD2
j_gene: TRBJ2-7
v_gene: TRBV5-1
CDR3aa: CASSPLAGATGNEQYF

abundance: .
d_gene: .
j_gene: TRBJ2-5
v_gene: TRBV11-2
CDR3aa: CASRFAGQTKQETQYF

abundance: .
d_gene: TRBD1
j_gene: TRBJ1-1
v_gene: TRBV18
CDR3aa: CASSPDRAEYSEAFF

abundance: once
d_gene: .
j_gene: TRBJ2-1
v_gene: TRBV5-1
CDR3aa: CASSSSGVNEQFF

abundance: .
d_gene: .
j_gene: TRBJ2-5
v_gene: TRBV5-1
CDR3aa: CASRAGTFQETQYF

abundance: .
d_gene: TRBD1
j_gene: TRBJ2-3
v_gene: TRBV5-6
CDR3aa: CASSGQGTDTQYF

abundance: .
d_gene: .
j_gene: TRBJ2-6
v_gene: TRBV14
CDR3aa: CASSSGTVSSGANVLTF

abundance: .
d_gene: .
j_gene: TRBJ1-2
v_gene: TRBV4-3
CDR3aa: CASSQVQGNYGYTF

abundance: .
d_gene: TRBD2
j_gene: TRBJ2-1
v_gene: TRBV25-1
CDR3aa: CASSPLGLAGLYNEQFF

abundance: .
d_gene: TRBD2
j_gene: TRBJ2-1
v_gene: TRBV7-2
CDR3aa: CASSLGLAGGLEQFF

abundance: .
d_gene: .
j_gene: TRBJ1-2
v_gene: TRBV9
CDR3aa: CASSGTANYGYTF

abundance: .
d_gene: TRBD2
j_gene: .
v_gene: TRBV9
CDR3aa: CASSEAGPGGSYEQYF

abundance: once
d_gene: TRBD2
j_gene: TRBJ2-1
v_gene: TRBV5-6
CDR3aa: CASSLLAGTYNEQFF

abundance: .
d_gene: TRBD1
j_gene: TRBJ2-2
v_gene: TRBV7-6
CDR3aa: CASSLGTGNTGELFF

abundance: .
d_gene: .
j_gene: TRBJ2-7
v_gene: TRBV7-9
CDR3aa: CASSLIGSGLHYEQYF

abundance: few
d_gene: TRBD1
j_gene: .
v_gene: TRBV4-3
CDR3aa: CASSQGRDRATYEQYF

abundance: .
d_gene: .
j_gene: TRBJ2-3
v_gene: TRBV6-4
CDR3aa: CASSAGETDTQYF

abundance: .
d_gene: TRBD2
j_gene: TRBJ2-3
v_gene: TRBV5-1
CDR3aa: CASSLGLAGGYDTQYF

abundance: .
d_gene: TRBD2
j_gene: TRBJ2-1
v_gene: TRBV6-5
CDR3aa: CASSLLAGAYNEQFF

abundance: .
d_gene: TRBD2
j_gene: TRBJ2-1
v_gene: TRBV5-4
CDR3aa: CASSLGGGGHYNEQFF

abundance: .
d_gene: .
j_gene: TRBJ2-1
v_gene: TRBV5-1
CDR3aa: CASSLGAGNEQFF

abundance: once
d_gene: .
j_gene: TRBJ2-4
v_gene: TRBV6-6
CDR3aa: CASSRDRTGGLQYF

abundance: .
d_gene: .
j_gene: TRBJ1-2
v_gene: TRBV29-1
CDR3aa: CSVGAQRNTGYTF

abundance: .
d_gene: .
j_gene: TRBJ1-5
v_gene: TRBV6-1
CDR3aa: CASSEMDIRQPQHF

abundance: .
d_gene: TRBD2
j_gene: TRBJ2-3
v_gene: TRBV4-1
CDR3aa: CASSRNAGAGGSADTQYF

abundance: .
d_gene: TRBD2
j_gene: TRBJ2-5
v_gene: TRBV5-1
CDR3aa: CASSPGLATETQYF

abundance: .
d_gene: .
j_gene: TRBJ2-5
v_gene: TRBV2
CDR3aa: CASSEQGPETQYF

abundance: .
d_gene: TRBD1
j_gene: TRBJ2-7
v_gene: TRBV19
CDR3aa: CASSPPTGQGAYEQYF

abundance: .
d_gene: .
j_gene: TRBJ2-3
v_gene: TRBV10-3
CDR3aa: CAISALVTDTQYF

abundance: once
d_gene: TRBD1
j_gene: TRBJ2-7
v_gene: TRBV5-5
CDR3aa: CASSLDRDYEQYF

abundance: .
d_gene: .
j_gene: TRBJ2-7
v_gene: TRBV11-3
CDR3aa: CASSYGGQNYEQYF

abundance: .
d_gene: .
j_gene: TRBJ2-1
v_gene: TRBV7-6
CDR3aa: CASTTGTHSYNEQFF